The 7 T cell receptor beta chains reported below all come from one sample, sequenced in a study of cytomegalovirus exposure and HLA in healthy donors. The PCR had 60 Vbeta and 13 Jbeta primers. Data came from immunoSEQ multiplex PCR; TCRdb stores just in-frame clones and leaves some out. The sample lists about 150,000 clones, roughly 80% occurring once. The sample consisted of PBMCs. Receptor source: a man aged 45-65 years in good health and CMV-seropositive.

The chain employs TRBV19 and TRBJ2-7, with D maybe TRBD2 (6 bases). Trimming removed 6 bases at V and 3 bases at J, with 9 bases between. Germline CDR1 reads LNHDA; CDR2 reads SQIVND (reference sequence). This CDR3 comprises 12 residues. CDR3 residues: CASSRGGYEQYF. As DNA, the CDR3 is TGTGCCAGTAGCCGGGGAGGCTACGAGCAGTACTTC. Full variable domain (outside the CDR3, taken from reference TRBV19 and TRBJ2-7): DGGITQSPKYLFRKEGQNVTLSCEQNLNHDAMYWYRQDPGQGLRLIYYSQIVNDFQKGDIAEGYSVSREKKESFPLTVTSAQKNPTAFYLCASSRGGYEQYFGPGTRLTVT.

V and J are TRBV6-5 and TRBJ1-1; D uncertain. The length of the CDR3 is 13 residues. V was shortened by 10 bases and J by 1 base, with 13 bases between the two germline ends. Germline-derived CDR1 and CDR2 are MNHEY and SVGAGI. The DNA for the CDR3 is TGTGCCACCCAGACAAAATGGAACACTGAAGCTTTCTTT. Translating it yields CATQTKWNTEAFF.

CDR3 sequence reads: CASSSREGETQYF. In DNA form, the CDR3 reads TGCGCCAGCAGCTCCAGGGAGGGGGAGACCCAGTACTTC. V and J are TRBV5-1 and TRBJ2-5, with TRBD2 matching 7 bases. Germline CDR1 SGHRS, CDR2 YFSETQ. The CDR3 covers 13 residues. J was trimmed by 5 bases and V by 3 bases; bases with no gene match: 4.

The chain employs TRBV7-2 and TRBJ2-7; weak D call: TRBD1 (7 bases). The CDR3 has 14 amino acids. Germline CDR1 is SGHTA and CDR2 is FQGNSA. V was pared by 1 base and J by 6 bases, with 13 bases between. CDR3 region: CASSLGQGLGEQYF. In DNA, the CDR3 is TGTGCCAGCAGCTTAGGACAGGGACTCGGCGAGCAGTACTTC.

Here the CDR3 DNA reads TGTGCCAGCAGTCCCTTCCGGGACTATGGCTACACCTTC. It yields the protein CASSPFRDYGYTF. V and J are TRBV27 and TRBJ1-2; D remains ambiguous. CDR3 length: 13 amino acids. V dropped 5 bases and J dropped 3 bases, with 10 bases sitting between them. The germline V gene has CDR1 MNHEY and CDR2 SMNVEV (reference sequence).

The chain couples TRBV19 to TRBJ2-7; 8 nucleotides line up with TRBD1. The CDR3 has 13 amino acids. Per the germline V gene, CDR1 is LNHDA and CDR2 is SQIVND (reference sequence). Trimming at V came to 2 bases and at J to 4 bases, leaving 1 base not matched to a gene. CDR3 bases: TGTGCCAGTAGTATATGGACAGGGTACGAGCAGTACTTC. It encodes CASSIWTGYEQYF.

The chain has TRBV14 and TRBJ2-7; TRBD1 is a possible D gene (6 bases). Germline V gives CDR1 SGHDN, CDR2 FVKESK. The CDR3 has 13 amino acids. V was cut by 4 bases and J by 2 bases, with 9 bases left in between. CDR3 protein: CASSPWTAYEQYF. In DNA, the CDR3 is TGTGCCAGCAGCCCCTGGACAGCCTACGAGCAGTACTTC.